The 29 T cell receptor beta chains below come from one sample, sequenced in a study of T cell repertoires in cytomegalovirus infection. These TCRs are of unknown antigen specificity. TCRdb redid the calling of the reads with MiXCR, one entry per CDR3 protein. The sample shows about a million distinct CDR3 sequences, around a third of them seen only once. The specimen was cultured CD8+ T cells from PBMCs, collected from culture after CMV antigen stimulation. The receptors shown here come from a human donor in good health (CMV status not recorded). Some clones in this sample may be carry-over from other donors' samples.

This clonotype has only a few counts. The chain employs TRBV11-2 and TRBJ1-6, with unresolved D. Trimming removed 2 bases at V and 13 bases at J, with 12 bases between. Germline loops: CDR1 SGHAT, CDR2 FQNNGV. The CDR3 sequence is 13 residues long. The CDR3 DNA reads TGTGCCAGCAGCTTATGGGCGGATATGCCCCTCCACTTT. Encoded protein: CASSLWADMPLHF.

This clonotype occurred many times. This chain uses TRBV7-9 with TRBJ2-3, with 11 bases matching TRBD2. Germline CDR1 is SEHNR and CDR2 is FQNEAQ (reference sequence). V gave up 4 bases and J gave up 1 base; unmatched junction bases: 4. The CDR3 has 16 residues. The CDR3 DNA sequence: TGTGCCAGCAGCTCGAGACTAGCGGGGCGCACAGATACGCAGTATTTT. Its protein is CASSSRLAGRTDTQYF.

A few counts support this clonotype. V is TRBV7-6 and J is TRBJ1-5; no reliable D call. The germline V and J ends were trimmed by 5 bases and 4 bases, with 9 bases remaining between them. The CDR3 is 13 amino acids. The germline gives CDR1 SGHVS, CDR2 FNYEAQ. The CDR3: CASSPRPNQPQHF. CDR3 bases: TGTGCCAGCAGCCCCCGGCCTAATCAGCCCCAGCATTTT.

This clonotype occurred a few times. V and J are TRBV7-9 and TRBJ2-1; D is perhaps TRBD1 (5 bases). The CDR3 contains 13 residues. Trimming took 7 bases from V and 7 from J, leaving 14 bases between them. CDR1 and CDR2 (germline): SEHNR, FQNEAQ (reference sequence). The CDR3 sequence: CASISQGMNEQFF. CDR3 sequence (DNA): TGTGCCAGCATCAGCCAGGGCATGAATGAGCAGTTCTTC. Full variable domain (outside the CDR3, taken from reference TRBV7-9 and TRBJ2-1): DTGVSQNPRHKITKRGQNVTFRCDPISEHNRLYWYRQTLGQGPEFLTYFQNEAQLEKSRLLSDRFSAERPKGSFSTLEIQRTEQGDSAMYLCASISQGMNEQFFGPGTRLTVL.

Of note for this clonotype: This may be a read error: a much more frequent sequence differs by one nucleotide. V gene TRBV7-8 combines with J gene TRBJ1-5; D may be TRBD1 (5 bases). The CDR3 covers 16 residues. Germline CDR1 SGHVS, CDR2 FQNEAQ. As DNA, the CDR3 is TGTACCAGCAGCTTACGGGGGTCAAGGGGCAATCAGCCCCAGCATTTT. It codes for CTSSLRGSRGNQPQHF.

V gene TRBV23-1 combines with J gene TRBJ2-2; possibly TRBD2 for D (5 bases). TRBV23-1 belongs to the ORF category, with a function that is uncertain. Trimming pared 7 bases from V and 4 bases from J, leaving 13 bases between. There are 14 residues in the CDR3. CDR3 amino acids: CASTGEAGTGELFF. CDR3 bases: TGCGCCAGCACAGGCGAGGCGGGCACCGGGGAGCTGTTTTTT.

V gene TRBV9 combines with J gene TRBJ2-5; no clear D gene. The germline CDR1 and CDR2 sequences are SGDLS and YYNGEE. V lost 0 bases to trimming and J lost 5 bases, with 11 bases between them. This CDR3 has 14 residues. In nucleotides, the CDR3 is TGTGCCAGCAGCGTAGATCCAAGTGAGGAGACCCAGTACTTC. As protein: CASSVDPSEETQYF.

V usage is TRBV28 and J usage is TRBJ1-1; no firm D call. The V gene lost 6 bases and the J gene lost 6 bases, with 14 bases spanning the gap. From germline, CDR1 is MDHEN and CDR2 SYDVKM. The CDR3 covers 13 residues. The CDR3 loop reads CASSLRLGSEAFF. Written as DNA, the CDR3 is TGTGCCAGCAGCTTGAGGTTAGGGTCTGAAGCTTTCTTT.

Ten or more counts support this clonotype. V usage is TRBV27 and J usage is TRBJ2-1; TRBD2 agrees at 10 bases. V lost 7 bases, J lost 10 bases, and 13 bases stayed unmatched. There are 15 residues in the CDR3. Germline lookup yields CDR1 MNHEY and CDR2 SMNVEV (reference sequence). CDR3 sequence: CASTKAGGGFREQFF. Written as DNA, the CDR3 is TGTGCCAGCACCAAAGCGGGGGGGGGGTTCAGGGAGCAGTTCTTC.

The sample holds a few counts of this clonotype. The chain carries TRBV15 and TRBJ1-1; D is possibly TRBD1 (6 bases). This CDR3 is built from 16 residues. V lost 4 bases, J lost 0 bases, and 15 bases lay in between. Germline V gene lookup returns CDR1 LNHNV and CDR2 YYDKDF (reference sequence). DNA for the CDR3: TGTGCCACCAGCAAAGATAGGGGGGTCATGAACACTGAAGCTTTCTTT. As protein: CATSKDRGVMNTEAFF. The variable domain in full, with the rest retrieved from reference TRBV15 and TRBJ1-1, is DAMVIQNPRYQVTQFGKPVTLSCSQTLNHNVMYWYQQKSSQAPKLLFHYYDKDFNNEADTPDNFQSRRPNTSFCFLDIRSPGLGDTAMYLCATSKDRGVMNTEAFFGQGTRLTVV.

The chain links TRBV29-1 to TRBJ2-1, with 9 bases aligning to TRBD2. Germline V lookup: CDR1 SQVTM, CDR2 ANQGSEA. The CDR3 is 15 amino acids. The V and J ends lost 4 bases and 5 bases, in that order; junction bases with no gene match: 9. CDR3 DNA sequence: TGCAGCGTTGTGGGGCGACTAGCGGTCCACAATGAGCAGTTCTTC. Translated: CSVVGRLAVHNEQFF.

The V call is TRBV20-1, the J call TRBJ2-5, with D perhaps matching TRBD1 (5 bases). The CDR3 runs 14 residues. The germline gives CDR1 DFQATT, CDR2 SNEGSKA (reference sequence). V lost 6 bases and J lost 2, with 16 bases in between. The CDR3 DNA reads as TGCAGTGCAGTAGGACATTCTCCTCAAGAGACCCAGTACTTC. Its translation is CSAVGHSPQETQYF.

CDR3 amino acids: CASSADRDREQYV. DNA for the CDR3: TGTGCCAGCAGCGCGGACAGGGATCGCGAGCAGTACGTC. The chain employs TRBV7-9 and TRBJ2-7; TRBD1 matches at 8 bases. The germline V gene encodes CDR1 SEHNR and CDR2 FQNEAQ (reference sequence). The CDR3 sequence is 13 residues long. J gave up 6 bases and V 5 bases, and 6 bases lay outside the gene matches.

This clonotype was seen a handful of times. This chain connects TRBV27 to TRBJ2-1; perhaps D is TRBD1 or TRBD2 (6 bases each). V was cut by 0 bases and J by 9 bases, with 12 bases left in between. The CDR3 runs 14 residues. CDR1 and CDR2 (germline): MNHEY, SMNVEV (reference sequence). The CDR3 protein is CASSLSEGVGEQFF. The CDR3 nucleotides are TGTGCCAGCAGTTTATCGGAGGGGGTGGGTGAGCAGTTCTTC.

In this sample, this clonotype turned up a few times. The CDR3 loop is CASSEIGTFYEQYF. CDR3 nucleotides: TGTGCCAGCAGTGAAATCGGGACCTTTTACGAGCAGTACTTC. This chain uses TRBV6-1 with TRBJ2-7; D assignment may be TRBD1 or TRBD2 (5 bases each). CDR3 size: 14 residues. Trimming left V 2 bases short and J 4 bases short, with 12 bases between. Germline lookup yields CDR1 MNHNS and CDR2 SASEGT.

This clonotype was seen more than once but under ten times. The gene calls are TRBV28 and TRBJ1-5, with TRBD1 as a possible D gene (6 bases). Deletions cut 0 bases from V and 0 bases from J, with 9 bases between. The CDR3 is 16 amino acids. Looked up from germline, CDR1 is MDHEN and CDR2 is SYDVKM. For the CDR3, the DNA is TGTGCCAGCAGTTTATGGGCAGGGGCTAGCAATCAGCCCCAGCATTTT. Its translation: CASSLWAGASNQPQHF.

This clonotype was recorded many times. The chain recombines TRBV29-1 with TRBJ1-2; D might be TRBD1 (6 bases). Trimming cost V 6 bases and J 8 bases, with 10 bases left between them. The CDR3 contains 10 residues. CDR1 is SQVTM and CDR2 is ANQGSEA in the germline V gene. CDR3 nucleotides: TGCAGCGTCCCCGGACAGGGCTACACCTTC. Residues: CSVPGQGYTF.

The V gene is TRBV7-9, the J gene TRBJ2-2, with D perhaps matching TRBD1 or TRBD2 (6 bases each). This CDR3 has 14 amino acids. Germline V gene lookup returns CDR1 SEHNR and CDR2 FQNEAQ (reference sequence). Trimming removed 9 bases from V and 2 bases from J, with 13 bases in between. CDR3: CASFEGGNTGELFF. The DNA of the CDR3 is TGTGCCAGTTTCGAGGGGGGAAACACCGGGGAGCTGTTTTTT.

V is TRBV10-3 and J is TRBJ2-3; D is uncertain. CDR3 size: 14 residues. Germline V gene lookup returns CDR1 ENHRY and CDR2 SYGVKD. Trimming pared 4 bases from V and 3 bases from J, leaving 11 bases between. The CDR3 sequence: CAISGARLTDTQYF. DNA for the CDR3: TGTGCCATCAGTGGTGCCAGGTTAACAGATACGCAGTATTTT.

The CDR3 nucleotides are TGTGCCAGTAGTATAGACGTACCCGCGACCTACGAGCAGTACTTC. It is translated as CASSIDVPATYEQYF. The chain is built from TRBV19 and TRBJ2-7; D ambiguous. The CDR3 sequence is 15 residues long. V was shortened by 0 bases and J by 2 bases, with 11 bases between the two germline ends. CDR1 and CDR2 from the germline V gene are LNHDA and SQIVND (reference sequence).

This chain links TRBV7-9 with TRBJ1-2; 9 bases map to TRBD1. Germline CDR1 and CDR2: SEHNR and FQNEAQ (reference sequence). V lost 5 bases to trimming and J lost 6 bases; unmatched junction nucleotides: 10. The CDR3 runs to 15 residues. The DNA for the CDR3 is TGTGCCAGCAGCGACTACAGAACAGGGGGCCATGGCTACACCTTC. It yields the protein CASSDYRTGGHGYTF.

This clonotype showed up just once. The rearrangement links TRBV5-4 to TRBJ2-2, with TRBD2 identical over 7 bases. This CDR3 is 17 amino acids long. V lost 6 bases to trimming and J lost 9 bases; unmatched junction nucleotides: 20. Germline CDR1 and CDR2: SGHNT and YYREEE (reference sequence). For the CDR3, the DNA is TGTGCCAGCACTACAAGGGGCGGGGGTGGTCTGTCCCGGGAGCTGTTTTTT. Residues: CASTTRGGGGLSRELFF.

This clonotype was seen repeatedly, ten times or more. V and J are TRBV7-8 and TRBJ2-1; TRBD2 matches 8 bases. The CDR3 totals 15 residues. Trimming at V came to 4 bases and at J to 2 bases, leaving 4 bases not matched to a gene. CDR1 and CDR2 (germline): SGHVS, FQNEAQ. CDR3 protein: CASSSRGDPYNEQFF. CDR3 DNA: TGTGCCAGCAGCTCGCGGGGGGACCCCTACAATGAGCAGTTCTTC. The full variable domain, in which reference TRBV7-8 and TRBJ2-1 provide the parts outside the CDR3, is GAGVSQSPRYKVAKRGQDVALRCDPISGHVSLFWYQQALGQGPEFLTYFQNEAQLDKSGLPSDRFFAERPEGSVSTLKIQRTQQEDSAVYLCASSSRGDPYNEQFFGPGTRLTVL.

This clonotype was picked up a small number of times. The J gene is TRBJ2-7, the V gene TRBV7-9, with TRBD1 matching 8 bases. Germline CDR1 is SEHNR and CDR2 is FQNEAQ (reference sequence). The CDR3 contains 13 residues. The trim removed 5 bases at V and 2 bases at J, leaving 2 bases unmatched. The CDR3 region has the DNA TGTGCCAGCAGCGACAGGGGTACCTACGAGCAGTACTTC. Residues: CASSDRGTYEQYF.

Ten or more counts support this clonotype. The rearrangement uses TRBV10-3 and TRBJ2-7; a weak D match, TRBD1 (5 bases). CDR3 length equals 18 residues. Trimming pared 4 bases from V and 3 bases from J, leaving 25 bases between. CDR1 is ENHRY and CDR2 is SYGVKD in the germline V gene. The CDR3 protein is CAISGASLVWTPDYEQYF. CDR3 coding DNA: TGTGCCATCAGTGGAGCTTCCCTGGTATGGACACCGGACTACGAGCAGTACTTC.

In DNA form, the CDR3 reads TGTGCCAGCCCACTACCGATCCATGGCTACACCTTC. Translating gives CASPLPIHGYTF. This chain joins TRBV2 and TRBJ1-2; D remains unclear. This CDR3 comprises 12 residues. CDR1 and CDR2 from the germline V gene are SNHLY and FYNNEI. The V end lost 8 bases, the J end lost 6 bases, and 13 bases lay between the germline ends.

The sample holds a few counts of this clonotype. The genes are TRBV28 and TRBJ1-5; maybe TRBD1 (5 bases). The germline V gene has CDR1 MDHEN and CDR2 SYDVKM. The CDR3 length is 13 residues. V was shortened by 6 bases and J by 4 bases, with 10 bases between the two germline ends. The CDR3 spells CASSEGINQPQHF. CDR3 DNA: TGTGCCAGCAGCGAGGGGATTAATCAGCCCCAGCATTTT. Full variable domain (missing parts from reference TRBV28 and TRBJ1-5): DVKVTQSSRYLVKRTGEKVFLECVQDMDHENMFWYRQDPGLGLRLIYFSYDVKMKEKGDIPEGYSVSREKKERFSLILESASTNQTSMYLCASSEGINQPQHFGDGTRLSIL.

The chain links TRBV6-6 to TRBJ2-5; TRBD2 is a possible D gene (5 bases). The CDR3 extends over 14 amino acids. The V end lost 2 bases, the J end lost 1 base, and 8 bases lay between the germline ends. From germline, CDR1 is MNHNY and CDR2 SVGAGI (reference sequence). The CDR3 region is CASSYVSGQETQYF. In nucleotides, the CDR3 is TGTGCCAGCAGTTACGTCAGCGGCCAAGAGACCCAGTACTTC.

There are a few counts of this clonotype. The CDR3 nucleotides are TGTGCCAGCAACCCCTCACGCACTGAAGCTTTCTTT. Its translation is CASNPSRTEAFF. The chain uses TRBV7-9 and TRBJ1-1; D gene ambiguous. Germline assignment: CDR1 SEHNR and CDR2 FQNEAQ (reference sequence). V lost 7 bases and J 4 bases, leaving 10 bases between the germline ends. The CDR3 has 12 residues.